This section outlines one TCR beta chain sequence together with its context. No antigen is known for it. The data are from a study of T cells after yellow fever vaccination. Findings of the study overall: At 96% for CD4 and 88% for CD8, most primary-vaccination clones showed up again after the booster.

The V gene lost 6 bases and the J gene lost 4 bases, with 15 bases spanning the gap. Germline CDR1 and CDR2: SGHTA and FQGNSA. This CDR3 is built from 15 residues. Each CDR3 protein gets one entry after TCRdb re-called the 5' RACE reads with MiXCR. The table lists roughly 310,000 distinct CDR3 sequences, roughly 8.7% of them singletons. The material was PBMCs, obtained on the day of the first yellow fever vaccination. This sequence joins TRBV7-2 and TRBJ2-2; D gene uncertain. This TCR came from a man in his late teens or twenties who received the YFV17D yellow fever vaccine. Written as DNA, the CDR3 is TGTGCCAGCAGACCTATTAGGGTTCGCACCGGGGAGCTGTTTTTT. Translating gives CASRPIRVRTGELFF.